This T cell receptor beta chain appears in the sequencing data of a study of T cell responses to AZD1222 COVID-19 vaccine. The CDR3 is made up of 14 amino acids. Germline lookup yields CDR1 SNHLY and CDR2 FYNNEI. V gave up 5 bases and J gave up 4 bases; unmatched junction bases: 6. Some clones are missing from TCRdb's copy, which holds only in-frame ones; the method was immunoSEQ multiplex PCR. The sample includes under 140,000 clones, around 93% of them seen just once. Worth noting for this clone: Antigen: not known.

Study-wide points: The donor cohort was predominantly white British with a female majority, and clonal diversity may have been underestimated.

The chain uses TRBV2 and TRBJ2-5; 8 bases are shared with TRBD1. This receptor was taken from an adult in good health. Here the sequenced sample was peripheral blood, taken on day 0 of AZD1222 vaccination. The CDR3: CASSKDRGRETQYF. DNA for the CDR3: TGTGCCAGCAGTAAAGACAGGGGTCGAGAGACCCAGTACTTC.